Following are 19 T cell receptor beta chains from one sample sequenced in a study of identical twins. TCRdb re-called the 5' RACE reads with MiXCR, one entry per CDR3 protein. Here the sample spans roughly 630,000 distinct CDR3 sequences, roughly 7.1% being singletons. The same specimen was also included in a second study, on yellow fever vaccine responses in identical twins.

The specimen sequenced was PBMCs. The receptors here all came from a woman younger than 30 in good health.

This clonotype was seen more than once but under ten times. V usage is TRBV5-1 and J usage is TRBJ1-1; 7 bases line up with TRBD1. The CDR3 spans 14 residues. V lost 4 bases, J lost 5 bases, and 8 bases stayed unmatched. The germline V gene encodes CDR1 SGHRS and CDR2 YFSETQ. The CDR3: CASSQTGTVTEAFF. CDR3 in DNA: TGCGCCAGCAGCCAAACCGGGACAGTAACTGAAGCTTTCTTT. The complete variable domain, with remaining parts taken from reference TRBV5-1 and TRBJ1-1, reads KAGVTQTPRYLIKTRGQQVTLSCSPISGHRSVSWYQQTPGQGLQFLFEYFSETQRNKGNFPGRFSGRQFSNSRSEMNVSTLELGDSALYLCASSQTGTVTEAFFGQGTRLTVV.

There are a few counts of this clonotype. CDR3 residues: CSAPTGSGGTQYF. The DNA for the CDR3 is TGCAGTGCTCCAACAGGGTCGGGGGGGACCCAGTACTTC. V and J are TRBV20-1 and TRBJ2-5, with D possibly matching TRBD2 (7 bases). Germline V lookup: CDR1 DFQATT, CDR2 SNEGSKA (reference sequence). V was shortened by 5 bases and J by 7 bases, with 17 bases between the two germline ends. The CDR3 is 13 residues long.

The chain has TRBV7-3 and TRBJ2-7, with 8 bases aligning to TRBD2. Trimming cost V 1 base and J 3 bases; bases outside gene matches: 5. There are 15 residues in the CDR3. Germline lookup yields CDR1 SGHTA and CDR2 FQGTGA. CDR3 sequence (DNA): TGTGCCAGCAGCTTAAGAGCGGGAGAGGGCTACGAGCAGTACTTC. Translating gives CASSLRAGEGYEQYF.

The table lists this clonotype with many counts. The V and J genes are TRBV6-1 and TRBJ1-1; a weak D match, TRBD1 (5 bases). The germline V gene encodes CDR1 MNHNS and CDR2 SASEGT. The CDR3 sequence is 16 residues long. Deletions cut 4 bases from V and 1 base from J, with 16 bases between. The CDR3 here is CASSGWQADKNTEAFF. The CDR3 DNA reads TGTGCCAGCAGTGGTTGGCAGGCGGACAAGAACACTGAAGCTTTCTTT.

The CDR3 sequence: CASSKSGSTSLDEQYF. The CDR3 DNA is TGTGCCAGCAGTAAAAGCGGGAGTACTTCTCTGGACGAGCAGTACTTC. The chain employs TRBV27 and TRBJ2-7; TRBD2 matches 8 bases. J lost 5 bases, V lost 5 bases, and 14 bases had no gene match. The CDR3 has 16 residues. The V gene's germline CDR1 is MNHEY and CDR2 SMNVEV (reference sequence).

This clonotype showed up just a few times. The rearrangement joins TRBV6-2 or TRBV6-3 to TRBJ2-2; TRBD1 might be the D (5 bases). Germline loops: CDR1 MNHEY, CDR2 SVGEGT. The V end lost 5 bases, the J end lost 2 bases, and 9 bases lay between the germline ends. There are 14 residues in the CDR3. CDR3 coding DNA: TGTGCCAGCAGTATGGGGCTTAACACCGGGGAGCTGTTTTTT. Its translation is CASSMGLNTGELFF.

The chain links TRBV4-1 to TRBJ2-7, with TRBD2 identical over 7 bases. CDR1 and CDR2 (germline): MGHRA, YSYEKL. With 0 bases clipped from V and 1 base from J, the junction kept 18 bases outside the gene matches. The CDR3 contains 20 residues. The CDR3 coding sequence is TGCGCCAGCAGCCAAGATTGGCTTCTCGAGTCGAGCGGGAAGTCCTACGAGCAGTACTTC. Its protein is CASSQDWLLESSGKSYEQYF.

This clonotype was counted between two and nine times. The chain employs TRBV5-1 and TRBJ2-1; 7 positions match TRBD2. V dropped 5 bases and J dropped 5; count of bases not matched to a gene: 7. Germline assignment: CDR1 SGHRS and CDR2 YFSETQ. The CDR3 is 14 residues long. The DNA for the CDR3 is TGCGCCAGCAGTCTAAGCGGGGCCAACAATGAGCAGTTCTTC. Translating gives CASSLSGANNEQFF.

This clonotype was recorded many times. This chain uses TRBV5-1 with TRBJ2-1, with 11 bases fitting TRBD2. Germline V gene lookup returns CDR1 SGHRS and CDR2 YFSETQ. The CDR3 length is 12 residues. The J segment lost 9 bases and the V segment lost 4 bases, leaving 0 bases of the junction unmatched. CDR3 bases: TGCGCCAGCAGCGGACTAGCGGGTGAGCAGTTCTTC. Its translation is CASSGLAGEQFF.

This clonotype has more than one count but fewer than ten. The chain is built from TRBV12-3 or TRBV12-4 and TRBJ1-6; TRBD1 agrees at 7 bases. The CDR3 is made up of 14 amino acids. The trim removed 6 bases at V and 5 bases at J, leaving 4 bases unmatched. The CDR3 spells CASRVDRHNSPLHF. The CDR3 DNA reads TGTGCCAGCAGGGTGGACAGGCATAATTCACCCCTCCACTTT.

Ten or more counts support this clonotype. J is TRBJ2-1 and V is TRBV29-1; a possible D gene is TRBD2 (6 bases). Trimming stripped 3 bases from V and 10 bases from J, with 19 bases between. From germline, CDR1 is SQVTM and CDR2 ANQGSEA. There are 14 residues in the CDR3. CDR3 amino acids: CSVDGGYEVREQFF. The CDR3 DNA follows: TGCAGCGTTGATGGAGGGTATGAAGTAAGGGAGCAGTTCTTC.

This clonotype came up many times. The rearrangement joins TRBV7-2 to TRBJ1-1; D not certain. Trimming left V 2 bases short and J 1 base short, with 8 bases between. CDR3 length equals 14 residues. CDR1 and CDR2 from the germline V gene are SGHTA and FQGNSA. DNA of the CDR3: TGTGCCAGCAGCTTACAGACACAGAACACTGAAGCTTTCTTT. Translation: CASSLQTQNTEAFF. Full variable domain (remainder filled in from reference TRBV7-2 and TRBJ1-1): GAGVSQSPSNKVTEKGKDVELRCDPISGHTALYWYRQSLGQGLEFLIYFQGNSAPDKSGLPSDRFSAERTGGSVSTLTIQRTQQEDSAVYLCASSLQTQNTEAFFGQGTRLTVV.

This clonotype was observed at least ten times. The chain has TRBV20-1 and TRBJ1-4; D unclear. In germline, CDR1 is DFQATT, CDR2 SNEGSKA (reference sequence). Trimming shortened V by 3 bases and J by 5 bases, and 10 bases separated the two germline ends. CDR3 length: 13 amino acids. CDR3 residues: CSARDGENEKLFF. The CDR3 coding sequence is TGCAGTGCTAGGGACGGGGAAAATGAAAAACTGTTTTTT.

This clonotype was counted ten times or more. The rearrangement joins TRBV7-9 to TRBJ2-7, with D perhaps given as TRBD1 or TRBD2 (5 bases each). The germline V gene encodes CDR1 SEHNR and CDR2 FQNEAQ (reference sequence). The CDR3 is 14 amino acids. V was shortened by 5 bases and J by 1 base, with 12 bases between the two germline ends. DNA for the CDR3: TGTGCCAGCAGCGGACCGGGACCTTCCTACGAGCAGTACTTC. Its protein product is CASSGPGPSYEQYF.

A few counts support this clonotype. This rearrangement joins TRBV20-1 to TRBJ2-5, with 7 bases fitting TRBD2. This CDR3 is 13 amino acids long. The trim removed 6 bases at V and 2 bases at J, leaving 6 bases unmatched. Per germline, CDR1 DFQATT and CDR2 SNEGSKA (reference sequence). The CDR3 here is CSANGLDQETQYF. In DNA, the CDR3 is TGCAGTGCAAACGGACTAGATCAAGAGACCCAGTACTTC.

V gene TRBV7-6 combines with J gene TRBJ2-1; the match to TRBD1 covers 10 bases. Germline loops: CDR1 SGHVS, CDR2 FNYEAQ. J lost 11 bases, V lost 1 base, and 8 bases had no gene match. CDR3 length: 15 residues. This CDR3 is CASSLGGTGALQQFF. Here the CDR3 DNA reads TGTGCCAGCAGCTTAGGTGGGACAGGGGCCTTACAGCAGTTCTTC.

This clonotype was seen more than once but under ten times. Here the CDR3 DNA reads TGCAGTGCTAGAGATTTAACGCTAGCGGGAGGGGGCTACAATGAGCAGTTCTTC. Amino acids: CSARDLTLAGGGYNEQFF. The chain joins TRBV20-1 to TRBJ2-1, with 12 nucleotides matching TRBD2. V lost 0 bases to trimming and J lost 3 bases; unmatched junction nucleotides: 9. Germline V gene lookup returns CDR1 DFQATT and CDR2 SNEGSKA (reference sequence). CDR3 length: 18 residues.

This clonotype was seen many times. The V call is TRBV3-1, the J call TRBJ2-4; D not resolved. The CDR3 has 13 residues. Trimming left V 3 bases short and J 3 bases short, with 6 bases between. Germline CDR1 is LGHDT and CDR2 is YNNKEL (reference sequence). CDR3 DNA sequence: TGTGCCAGCAGCCAGGGCTACAAAAACATTCAGTACTTC. Its protein is CASSQGYKNIQYF.

This clonotype was detected many times. This chain connects TRBV29-1 to TRBJ1-5; D perhaps matches TRBD1 (6 bases). Trimming took off 4 bases at V and 5 bases at J, with 15 bases between the two ends. This CDR3 has 14 amino acids. Germline V gene sequence: CDR1 SQVTM, CDR2 ANQGSEA. The CDR3 here is CSVALGGRDQPQHF. CDR3 nucleotide sequence: TGCAGCGTTGCCCTGGGGGGCAGGGATCAGCCCCAGCATTTT. The full variable domain, completed using reference TRBV29-1 and TRBJ1-5, is SAVISQKPSRDICQRGTSLTIQCQVDSQVTMMFWYRQQPGQSLTLIATANQGSEATYESGFVIDKFPISRPNLTFSTLTVSNMSPEDSSIYLCSVALGGRDQPQHFGDGTRLSIL.